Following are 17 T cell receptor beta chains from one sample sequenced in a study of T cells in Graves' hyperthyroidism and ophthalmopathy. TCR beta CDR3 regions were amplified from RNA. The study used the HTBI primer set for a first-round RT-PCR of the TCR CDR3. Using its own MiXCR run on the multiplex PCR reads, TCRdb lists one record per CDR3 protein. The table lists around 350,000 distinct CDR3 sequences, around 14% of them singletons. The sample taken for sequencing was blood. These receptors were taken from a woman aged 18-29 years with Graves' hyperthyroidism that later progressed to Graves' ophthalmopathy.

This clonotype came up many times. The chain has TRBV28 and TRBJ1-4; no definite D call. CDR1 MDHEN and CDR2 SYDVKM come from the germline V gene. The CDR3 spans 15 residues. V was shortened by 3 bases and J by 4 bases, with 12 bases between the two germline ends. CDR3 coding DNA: TGTGCCAGCAGTTTCTGGGGAACGGATAATGAAAAACTGTTTTTT. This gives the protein CASSFWGTDNEKLFF.

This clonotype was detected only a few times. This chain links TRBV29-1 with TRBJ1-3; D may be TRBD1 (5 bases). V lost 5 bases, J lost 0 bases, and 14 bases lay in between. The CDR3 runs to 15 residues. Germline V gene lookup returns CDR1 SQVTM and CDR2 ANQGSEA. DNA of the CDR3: TGCAGCGTTTGTCCGGGACTGATCTCTGGAAACACCATATATTTT. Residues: CSVCPGLISGNTIYF.

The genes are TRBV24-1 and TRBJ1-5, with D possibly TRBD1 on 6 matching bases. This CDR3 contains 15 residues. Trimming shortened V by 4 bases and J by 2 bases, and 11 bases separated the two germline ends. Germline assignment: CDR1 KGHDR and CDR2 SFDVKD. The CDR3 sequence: CATSEAGDGNQPQHF. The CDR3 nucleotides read TGTGCCACCAGTGAAGCAGGGGATGGCAATCAGCCCCAGCATTTT.

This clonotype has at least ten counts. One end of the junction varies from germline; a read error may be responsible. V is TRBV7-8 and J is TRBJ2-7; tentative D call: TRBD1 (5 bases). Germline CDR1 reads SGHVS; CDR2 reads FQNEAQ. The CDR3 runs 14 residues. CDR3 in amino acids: CGPQPRTPCYEQYF. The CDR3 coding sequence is TGCGGCCCTCAACCGAGGACACCATGCTACGAGCAGTACTTC.

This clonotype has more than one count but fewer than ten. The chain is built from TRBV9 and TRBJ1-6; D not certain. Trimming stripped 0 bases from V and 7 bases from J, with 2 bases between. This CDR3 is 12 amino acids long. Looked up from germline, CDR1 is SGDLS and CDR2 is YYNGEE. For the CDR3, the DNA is TGTGCCAGCAGCGTAGGGAATTCACCCCTCCACTTT. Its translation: CASSVGNSPLHF. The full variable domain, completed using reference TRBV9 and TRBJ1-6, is DSGVTQTPKHLITATGQRVTLRCSPRSGDLSVYWYQQSLDQGLQFLIQYYNGEERAKGNILERFSAQQFPDLHSELNLSSLELGDSALYFCASSVGNSPLHFGNGTRLTVT.

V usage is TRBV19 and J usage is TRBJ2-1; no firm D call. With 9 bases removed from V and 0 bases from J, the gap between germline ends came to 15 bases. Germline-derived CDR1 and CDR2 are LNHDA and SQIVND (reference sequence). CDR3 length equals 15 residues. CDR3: CARNFLRPSYNEQFF. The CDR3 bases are TGTGCCAGAAACTTCTTGCGGCCCTCCTACAATGAGCAGTTCTTC.

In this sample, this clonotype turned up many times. CDR3 residues: CASSAGPNNEKLFF. The DNA for the CDR3 is TGTGCCAGCAGCGCCGGGCCCAATAATGAAAAACTGTTTTTT. This chain joins TRBV7-2 and TRBJ1-4; D is undetermined. Germline CDR1 SGHTA, CDR2 FQGNSA. This CDR3 spans 14 amino acids. V was shortened by 5 bases and J by 4 bases, with 11 bases between the two germline ends.

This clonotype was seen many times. CDR3 in amino acids: CASSKSSSSYEQYF. CDR3 DNA sequence: TGTGCCAGCAGTAAGTCGTCGAGCTCCTACGAGCAGTACTTC. This sequence joins TRBV2 and TRBJ2-7; D is undetermined. Germline CDR1 and CDR2: SNHLY and FYNNEI. With 5 bases removed from V and 0 bases from J, the gap between germline ends came to 11 bases. The CDR3 sequence is 14 residues long.

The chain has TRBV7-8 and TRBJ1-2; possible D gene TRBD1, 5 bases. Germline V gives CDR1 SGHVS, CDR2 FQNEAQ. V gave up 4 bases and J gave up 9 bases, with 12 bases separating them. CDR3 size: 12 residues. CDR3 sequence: CASSYPGRSYTF. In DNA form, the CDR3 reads TGTGCCAGCAGCTACCCGGGACGCAGCTACACCTTC.

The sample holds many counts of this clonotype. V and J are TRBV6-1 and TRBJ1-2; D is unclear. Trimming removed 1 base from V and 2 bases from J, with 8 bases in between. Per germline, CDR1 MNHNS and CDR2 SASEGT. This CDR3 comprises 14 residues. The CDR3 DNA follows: TGTGCCAGCAGTGAAGGTGACAAAAACTATGGCTACACCTTC. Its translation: CASSEGDKNYGYTF.

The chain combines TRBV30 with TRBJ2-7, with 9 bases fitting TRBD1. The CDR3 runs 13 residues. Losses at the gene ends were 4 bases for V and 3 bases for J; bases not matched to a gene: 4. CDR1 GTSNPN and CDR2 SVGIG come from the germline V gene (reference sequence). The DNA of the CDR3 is TGTGCCTGGAACCCGGGACAGGGCTACGAGCAGTACTTC. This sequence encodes CAWNPGQGYEQYF.

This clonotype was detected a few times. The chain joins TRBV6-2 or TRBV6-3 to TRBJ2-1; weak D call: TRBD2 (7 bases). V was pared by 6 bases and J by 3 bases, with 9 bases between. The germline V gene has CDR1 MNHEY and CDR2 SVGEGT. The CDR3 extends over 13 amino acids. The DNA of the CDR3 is TGTGCCAGCAGAGGGGGGGGCTACAATGAGCAGTTCTTC. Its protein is CASRGGGYNEQFF.

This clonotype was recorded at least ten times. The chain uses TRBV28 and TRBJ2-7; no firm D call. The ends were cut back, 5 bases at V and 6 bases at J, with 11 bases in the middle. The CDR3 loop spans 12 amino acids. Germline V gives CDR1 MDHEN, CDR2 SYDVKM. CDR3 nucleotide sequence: TGTGCCAGCAGTACCAGCAGTGTCGAGCAGTACTTC. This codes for CASSTSSVEQYF.

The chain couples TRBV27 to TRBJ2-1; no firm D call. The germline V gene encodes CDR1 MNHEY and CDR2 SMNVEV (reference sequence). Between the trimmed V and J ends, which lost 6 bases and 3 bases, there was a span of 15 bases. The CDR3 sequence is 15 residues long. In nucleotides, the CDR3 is TGTGCCAGCAGACCGACCCTACGTGGCTACAATGAGCAGTTCTTC. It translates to CASRPTLRGYNEQFF.

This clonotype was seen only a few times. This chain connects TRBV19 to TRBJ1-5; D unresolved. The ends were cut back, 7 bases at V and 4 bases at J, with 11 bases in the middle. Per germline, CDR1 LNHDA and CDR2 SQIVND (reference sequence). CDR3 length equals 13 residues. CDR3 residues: CASKYGGNQPQHF. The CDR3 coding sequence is TGTGCCAGTAAATACGGTGGGAATCAGCCCCAGCATTTT.

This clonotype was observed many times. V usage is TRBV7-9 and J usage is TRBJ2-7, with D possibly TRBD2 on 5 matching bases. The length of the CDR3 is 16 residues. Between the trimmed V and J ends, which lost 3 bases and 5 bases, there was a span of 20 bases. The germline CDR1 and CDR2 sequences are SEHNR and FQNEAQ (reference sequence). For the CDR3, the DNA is TGTGCCAGCAGCTTTTCCGTCAGCGGATTCCTAAACGAGCAGTACTTC. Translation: CASSFSVSGFLNEQYF.

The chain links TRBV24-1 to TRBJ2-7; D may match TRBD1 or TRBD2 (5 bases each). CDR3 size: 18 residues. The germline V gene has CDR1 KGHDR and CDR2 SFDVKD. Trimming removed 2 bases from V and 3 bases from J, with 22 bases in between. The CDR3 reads CATSDSTRGAGSVYEQYF. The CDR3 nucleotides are TGTGCCACCAGTGATTCTACCCGGGGCGCGGGTTCTGTCTACGAGCAGTACTTC.